The rows below give T cell receptor beta chains drawn from one sample of a study of blood T cells in healthy people across ages. TCRdb re-called the 5' RACE reads through MiXCR, storing one row per CDR3 protein. The profile shows roughly 730,000 distinct CDR3 sequences, more than 55% of them singletons. The specimen sequenced was blood. Source of these receptors: a man in his forties in good health. Both conserved end residues are trimmed from each CDR3.

>TRBV2
ASRELRRDSYT
>TRBV7-3
ASSLTPEGIGTEAF
>TRBV7-3
ASSSKGGQETQY
>TRBV27
ASSLASRLAGNNEQF
>TRBV29-1
SADSPRLEQF
>TRBV6-5
ASSYDFGRVRETQY
>TRBV12-3/TRBV12-4
ASSPREQGSPLH
>TRBV10-3
AISDIAELGGYT
>TRBV14
ASSPLHGGGSYNEQF
>TRBV11-2
ASSTHGRSRAQY
>TRBV7-2
ASSLGGPKGQF
>TRBV29-1
SVADRGAKNIQY
>TRBV7-8
ASSPSGPQY
>TRBV7-6
ASSLDIGFDEQY
>TRBV6-2/TRBV6-3
ASTHRGPHQPQH
>TRBV7-9
AGGGLYNEQF
>TRBV2
ASSEGTFTDTQY
>TRBV5-1
ASRLSLDSSYEQY
>TRBV20-1
SARMVSRTDTQY
>TRBV20-1
SATIGAATNEKLF
>TRBV6-2/TRBV6-3
ASKGTREINRNPYEQY
>TRBV20-1
SAGEVNQPQH
>TRBV6-2/TRBV6-3
ASSYGVRRDYEQY
>TRBV7-2
ASSLGSGRNEQY
>TRBV28
AATGNPYTEAF
>TRBV28
ASSFYASGASYEQY
>TRBV7-9
ASSPSGQGRYEQY
>TRBV28
ASRTQGAGYGYT
>TRBV3-1
ASSQVAGTHSGANVLT
>TRBV7-6
ASSRSTGTMEAF
>TRBV10-3
AISEGQGLANYGYT
>TRBV6-5
ASSYTGANVLT
>TRBV2
ASSEEGPRITDTQY
>TRBV7-3
ASSGLGGDTQY
>TRBV28
ASSSQGRGRPDTQY
>TRBV7-2
ASSQRDAPVRNTIY
>TRBV3-1
ASSRGRSTDTQY
>TRBV27
ASSPLSGSEPYEQY
>TRBV2
ASVRVPGGQF
>TRBV11-2
ATNRVANVLT
>TRBV12-3/TRBV12-4
ASSVFVTGEAF
>TRBV3-1
ASSLTALRVGYT
>TRBV5-1
ASSLERTDDTEAF
>TRBV20-1
SANRVNQPQH
>TRBV12-3/TRBV12-4
ASSLSQGVQPQH
>TRBV4-1
ASSHGGSYEQY
>TRBV29-1
SVDREEGYT
>TRBV6-2/TRBV6-3
ASSYPGRGGYEQY
>TRBV27
ASSLSTQGGYT
>TRBV9
ASSPFYRLTSTGRY
>TRBV27
ASGGGGDSSGANVLT
>TRBV20-1
SAPRTSKGFTDTQY
>TRBV7-2
ASSPPGSQETQY
>TRBV6-2/TRBV6-3
ASSHPRRPSTDTQY
>TRBV3-1
ASTGGKQETQY
>TRBV7-3
ASSVAGTSYNEQF